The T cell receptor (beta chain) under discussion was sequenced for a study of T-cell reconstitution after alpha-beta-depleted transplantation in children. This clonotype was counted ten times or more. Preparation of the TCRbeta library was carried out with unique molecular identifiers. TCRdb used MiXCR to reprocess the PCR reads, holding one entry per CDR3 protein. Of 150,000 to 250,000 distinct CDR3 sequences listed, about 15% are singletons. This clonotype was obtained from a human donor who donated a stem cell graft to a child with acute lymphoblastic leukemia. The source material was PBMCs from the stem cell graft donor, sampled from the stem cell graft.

CDR3: CASSPTADRVAYEQYF. The CDR3, as DNA: TGTGCCAGCAGCCCGACCGCGGACAGGGTAGCCTACGAGCAGTACTTC. The rearrangement links TRBV5-4 to TRBJ2-7; 8 nucleotides match TRBD1. Germline V gene lookup returns CDR1 SGHNT and CDR2 YYREEE (reference sequence). This CDR3 comprises 16 residues. The V and J ends lost 4 bases and 2 bases, in that order; junction bases with no gene match: 11.